The 26 T cell receptor beta chains in this list originate from one sample, sequenced in a study of T cell responses to AZD1222 COVID-19 vaccine. Clones were read by immunoSEQ multiplex PCR, and TCRdb kept only the in-frame ones, dropping some. The sample has roughly 110,000 clones, around 90% seen once. The source material was peripheral blood, sampled on day 0 of AZD1222 vaccination. The receptors were sampled from an adult in good health.

The V gene is TRBV6-1, the J gene TRBJ1-1; D gene ambiguous. Germline V gene lookup returns CDR1 MNHNS and CDR2 SASEGT. The CDR3 loop spans 13 amino acids. V lost 3 bases and J lost 3, with 8 bases in between. The CDR3 region is CASSEERDTEAFF. CDR3 DNA: TGTGCCAGCAGTGAGGAAAGAGACACTGAAGCTTTCTTT.

The chain is built from TRBV6-5 and TRBJ1-2; TRBD1 matches 8 bases. The CDR3 sequence is 12 residues long. V was pared by 7 bases and J by 4 bases, with 2 bases of the junction left unmatched. CDR1 is MNHEY, CDR2 SVGAGI, per germline. The CDR3 nucleotides read TGTGCCAGCACCGGGACAGGCTATGGCTACACCTTC. Translating gives CASTGTGYGYTF.

The rearrangement uses TRBV7-2 and TRBJ1-5; D is uncertain. Germline lookup yields CDR1 SGHTA and CDR2 FQGNSA. The CDR3 runs to 15 residues. V was clipped by 5 bases and J by 7 bases, with 18 bases between them. DNA of the CDR3: TGTGCCAGCAGCCACCCTCTCCGGGTTGGACAGCCCCAGCATTTT. Protein: CASSHPLRVGQPQHF.

This clone was counted at least ten times. The genes are TRBV3-1 (or the pseudogene TRBV3-2) and TRBJ1-4; no definite D call. V was clipped by 4 bases and J by 0 bases, with 12 bases between them. From germline, CDR1 is LGHDT and CDR2 YNNKEL (reference sequence). The CDR3 spans 16 residues. CDR3 bases: TGTGCCAGCAGCCTAACCCCTCGTGCAACTAATGAAAAACTGTTTTTT. Translating gives CASSLTPRATNEKLFF.

The chain recombines TRBV7-9 with TRBJ2-7, with D possibly called TRBD1 or TRBD2 (7 bases each). The CDR3 sequence is 15 residues long. V was trimmed by 2 bases and J by 6 bases, leaving 17 bases between them. The germline CDR1 and CDR2 sequences are SEHNR and FQNEAQ (reference sequence). CDR3 nucleotides: TGTGCCAGCAGCTTAAACAGGGGAGGGTCCGGCGAGCAGTACTTC. It translates to CASSLNRGGSGEQYF.

The chain uses TRBV18 and TRBJ1-1, with D tentatively TRBD1 (5 bases). The CDR3 is 16 residues long. Germline CDR1 and CDR2: KGHSH and LQKENI. Trimming left V 3 bases short and J 4 bases short, with 18 bases between. The CDR3 coding sequence is TGTGCCAGCTCACCCCCATCAGGGCAGAAGGTCACTGAAGCTTTCTTT. It encodes CASSPPSGQKVTEAFF.

The CDR3 coding sequence is TGTGCCAGCAGCCCCGGGAGCTACGAGCAGTACTTC. It specifies CASSPGSYEQYF. This chain links TRBV5-6 with TRBJ2-7; TRBD2 is a possible D gene (6 bases). Germline V CDR1 and CDR2: SGHDT, YYEEEE. This CDR3 is built from 12 residues. Trimming took off 4 bases at V and 3 bases at J, with 8 bases between the two ends. The entire variable domain, with the rest obtained from reference TRBV5-6 and TRBJ2-7, is as follows: DAGVTQSPTHLIKTRGQQVTLRCSPKSGHDTVSWYQQALGQGPQFIFQYYEEEERQRGNFPDRFSGHQFPNYSSELNVNALLLGDSALYLCASSPGSYEQYFGPGTRLTVT.

This sequence joins TRBV24-1 and TRBJ2-1, with D unresolved. The CDR3 is made up of 14 amino acids. Germline assignment: CDR1 KGHDR and CDR2 SFDVKD. The V gene lost 3 bases and the J gene lost 2 bases, with 7 bases spanning the gap. The CDR3 sequence: CATSDNVPYNEQFF. DNA of the CDR3: TGTGCCACCAGTGATAACGTTCCCTACAATGAGCAGTTCTTC.

This chain connects TRBV5-1 to TRBJ1-4, with 7 positions matching TRBD1. The V gene end was trimmed by 5 bases and the J gene end by 5 bases; junction bases not matched to a gene: 3. The germline V gene encodes CDR1 SGHRS and CDR2 YFSETQ. This CDR3 is 13 amino acids long. CDR3 DNA sequence: TGCGCCAGCAGATGGACAGGCAATGAAAAACTGTTTTTT. This gives the protein CASRWTGNEKLFF.

The CDR3 DNA follows: TGTGCCAGCAGCGAGAGCCCTTCCGGACAGTTAATGTACCAAGAGACCCAGTACTTC. Residues: CASSESPSGQLMYQETQYF. The chain employs TRBV9 and TRBJ2-5, with D maybe TRBD1 (6 bases). The CDR3 length is 19 residues. V lost 3 bases to trimming and J lost 0 bases, with 24 bases between them. Germline V CDR1 and CDR2: SGDLS, YYNGEE.

The CDR3 sequence is CASGTRGFSGANVLTF. The CDR3, as DNA: TGTGCTAGTGGTACGCGGGGGTTCTCTGGGGCCAACGTCCTGACTTTC. The genes are TRBV12-5 and TRBJ2-6, with 7 bases matching TRBD2. There are 16 residues in the CDR3. CDR1 is LGHNT and CDR2 is FRNRAP in the germline V gene. J gave up 0 bases and V 5 bases, and 4 bases lay outside the gene matches.

This clone was counted once. This chain links TRBV27 with TRBJ1-5; D not certain. The CDR3 has 15 amino acids. V was pared by 2 bases and J by 2 bases, with 10 bases between. Germline V lookup: CDR1 MNHEY, CDR2 SMNVEV (reference sequence). The CDR3 DNA follows: TGTGCCAGCAGTTTAAAAGGGTTTCGCAATCAGCCCCAGCATTTT. This translates into CASSLKGFRNQPQHF.

The chain combines TRBV18 with TRBJ1-5; 11 bases match TRBD1. The V gene's germline CDR1 is KGHSH and CDR2 LQKENI. The CDR3 consists of 16 residues. With V trimmed by 4 bases and J by 0 bases, 2 bases remained unmatched. CDR3 sequence: CASSLGQGVSNQPQHF. Here the CDR3 DNA reads TGTGCCAGCTCACTGGGACAGGGGGTTAGCAATCAGCCCCAGCATTTT.

The rearrangement links TRBV10-3 to TRBJ1-2, with TRBD1 identical over 7 bases. With 2 bases clipped from V and 0 bases from J, the junction kept 3 bases outside the gene matches. Germline V CDR1 and CDR2: ENHRY, SYGVKD. The CDR3 is 15 residues long. CDR3 amino acids: CAISETGQTNYGYTF. DNA of the CDR3: TGTGCCATCAGTGAGACGGGACAGACTAACTATGGCTACACCTTC.

This rearrangement joins TRBV19 to TRBJ1-1, with D possibly matching TRBD1 (5 bases). The CDR3 loop spans 13 amino acids. Per the germline V gene, CDR1 is LNHDA and CDR2 is SQIVND (reference sequence). Trimming left V 2 bases short and J 11 bases short, with 15 bases between. The CDR3: CASSIRGTVEAFF. The CDR3 bases are TGTGCCAGTAGTATAAGAGGGACGGTAGAGGCTTTCTTT.

This chain links TRBV4-1 with TRBJ1-6, with TRBD1 matching over 7 bases. CDR1 MGHRA and CDR2 YSYEKL come from the germline V gene. V dropped 5 bases and J dropped 8; count of bases not matched to a gene: 9. The CDR3 runs to 15 residues. The CDR3: CASSYSSQGDSPLHF. The CDR3 nucleotides read TGCGCCAGCAGCTATTCTTCCCAGGGGGATTCACCCCTCCACTTT.

The chain couples TRBV25-1 to TRBJ2-5; 8 bases match TRBD2. Losses at the gene ends were 5 bases for V and 5 bases for J; bases not matched to a gene: 7. The CDR3 has 14 amino acids. Germline CDR1 and CDR2: MGHDK and SYGVNS. The CDR3 protein is CASSTRSGSETQYF. Here the CDR3 DNA reads TGTGCCAGCAGTACGCGAAGCGGGAGCGAGACCCAGTACTTC.

The rearrangement uses TRBV7-9 and TRBJ2-5, with TRBD2 matching over 14 bases. The CDR3 is 15 residues long. CDR1 and CDR2 from the germline V gene are SEHNR and FQNEAQ (reference sequence). V was clipped by 4 bases and J by 5 bases; unmatched bases: 3. CDR3 residues: CASSSGTSGSETQYF. CDR3 DNA: TGTGCCAGCAGCTCTGGGACTAGCGGGAGTGAGACCCAGTACTTC.

The chain employs TRBV4-1 and TRBJ1-4; a possible D gene is TRBD1 (5 bases). The ends were cut back, 10 bases at V and 6 bases at J, with 18 bases in the middle. The germline CDR1 and CDR2 sequences are MGHRA and YSYEKL. The CDR3 spans 14 residues. CDR3 nucleotides: TGCGCCATGTCAGAAGGGGTAGGGGATGAAAAACTGTTTTTT. Its translation: CAMSEGVGDEKLFF.

The V call is TRBV6-6, the J call TRBJ1-3; TRBD1 aligns across 12 bases. The germline gives CDR1 MNHNY, CDR2 SVGAGI (reference sequence). The CDR3 consists of 15 residues. Trimming cost V 6 bases and J 4 bases; bases outside gene matches: 4. The CDR3 region is CASSRGTGGGNTIYF. As DNA, the CDR3 is TGTGCCAGCAGCCGCGGGACAGGGGGCGGAAACACCATATATTTT.

This clone was counted only a few times. V gene TRBV12-3 or TRBV12-4 combines with J gene TRBJ2-5; 7 bases line up with TRBD2. V shed 2 bases and J 5 bases; nucleotides not matched to a gene: 2. The CDR3 covers 13 residues. The CDR3 DNA reads as TGTGCCAGCAGTTTAAGCGGGATTGAGACCCAGTACTTC. This sequence encodes CASSLSGIETQYF.

The chain uses TRBV27 and TRBJ1-2; perhaps TRBD1 as D (6 bases). Trimming took 2 bases from V and 1 from J, leaving 17 bases between them. Germline lookup yields CDR1 MNHEY and CDR2 SMNVEV (reference sequence). The CDR3 runs to 17 residues. CDR3 nucleotides: TGTGCCAGCAGTTTAAGGCCAGGGGCGCTTTATAACTATGGCTACACCTTC. Translation: CASSLRPGALYNYGYTF.

This rearrangement joins TRBV4-3 to TRBJ1-1; the D gene is possibly TRBD1 (5 bases). Germline V lookup: CDR1 LGHNA, CDR2 YSLEER. This CDR3 is built from 13 residues. V shed 0 bases and J shed 11 bases, with 13 bases lying between them. CDR3 sequence reads: CASSQDMRGHAFF. The CDR3 DNA reads as TGCGCCAGCAGCCAAGATATGAGGGGTCATGCTTTCTTT.

The J gene is TRBJ2-1, the V gene TRBV4-1; perhaps TRBD1 as D (6 bases). This CDR3 has 15 amino acids. Germline CDR1 MGHRA, CDR2 YSYEKL. V lost 0 bases and J lost 3, with 9 bases in between. The CDR3 DNA sequence: TGCGCCAGCAGCCAAGAGGGGGCTAGCTACAATGAGCAGTTCTTC. Translated: CASSQEGASYNEQFF.

V and J are TRBV12-5 and TRBJ1-1; possible D gene TRBD1, 5 bases. Trimming pared 4 bases from V and 4 bases from J, leaving 13 bases between. The CDR3 has 14 residues. Germline V gene lookup returns CDR1 LGHNT and CDR2 FRNRAP. This CDR3 reads CASGSIGEFTEAFF. The DNA for the CDR3 is TGTGCTAGTGGTTCTATAGGGGAATTCACTGAAGCTTTCTTT.

The chain has TRBV27 and TRBJ1-1, with D unresolved. Germline loops: CDR1 MNHEY, CDR2 SMNVEV (reference sequence). This CDR3 spans 12 amino acids. V dropped 7 bases and J dropped 0 bases, with 6 bases sitting between them. The CDR3 region is CASTDMNTEAFF. The CDR3 DNA follows: TGTGCCAGCACTGACATGAACACTGAAGCTTTCTTT.